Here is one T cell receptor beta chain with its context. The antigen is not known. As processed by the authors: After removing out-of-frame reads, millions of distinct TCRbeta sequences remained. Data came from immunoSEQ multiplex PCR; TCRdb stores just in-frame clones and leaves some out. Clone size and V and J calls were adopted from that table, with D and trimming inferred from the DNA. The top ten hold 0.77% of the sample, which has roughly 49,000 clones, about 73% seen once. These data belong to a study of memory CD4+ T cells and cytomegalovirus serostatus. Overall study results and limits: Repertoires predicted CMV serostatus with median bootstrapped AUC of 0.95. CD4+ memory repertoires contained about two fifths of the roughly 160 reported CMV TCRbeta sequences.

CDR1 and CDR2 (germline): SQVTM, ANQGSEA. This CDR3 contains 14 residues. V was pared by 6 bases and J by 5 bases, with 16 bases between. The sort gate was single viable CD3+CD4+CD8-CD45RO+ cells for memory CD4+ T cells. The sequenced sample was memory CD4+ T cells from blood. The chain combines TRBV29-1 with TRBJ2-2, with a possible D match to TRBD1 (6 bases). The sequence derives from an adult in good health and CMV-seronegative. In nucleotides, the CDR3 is TGCAGCGTCCAAGGGGGTCAGCTTACCGGGGAGCTGTTTTTT. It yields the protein CSVQGGQLTGELFF.